The T cell receptor beta chain described here comes from a study of blood T cells in healthy people across ages. The CDR3 loop spans 14 amino acids. The ends were cut back, 5 bases at V and 6 bases at J, with 14 bases in the middle. The germline V gene has CDR1 SGHTA and CDR2 FQGNSA. The sample providers were healthy Caucasian people from Russia, aged about 6 to 90. Peripheral blood, about 10 milliliters per donor, was collected. It was with a sample-barcoded 5' primer and a J-beta primer mix that a second PCR of roughly 6 to 12 cycles was run. TCRdb passed the 5' RACE reads through MiXCR, listing each CDR3 protein once. The table records around 970,000 distinct CDR3 sequences, around 54% of them present only once. This clonotype occurred once. Its matching antigen is unknown. The study's findings and limits: Donors of long life had a larger count of naive CD4+ cells and greater diversity than aged donors.

This TCR came from a woman aged 60-75 years in good health. The chain employs TRBV7-2 and TRBJ1-5; TRBD1 might be the D (5 bases). The sequencing sample was made of blood. The CDR3 DNA sequence: TGTGCCAGCAGCCAGACCCCAGGGATTCAGCCCCAGCATTTT. It specifies CASSQTPGIQPQHF.